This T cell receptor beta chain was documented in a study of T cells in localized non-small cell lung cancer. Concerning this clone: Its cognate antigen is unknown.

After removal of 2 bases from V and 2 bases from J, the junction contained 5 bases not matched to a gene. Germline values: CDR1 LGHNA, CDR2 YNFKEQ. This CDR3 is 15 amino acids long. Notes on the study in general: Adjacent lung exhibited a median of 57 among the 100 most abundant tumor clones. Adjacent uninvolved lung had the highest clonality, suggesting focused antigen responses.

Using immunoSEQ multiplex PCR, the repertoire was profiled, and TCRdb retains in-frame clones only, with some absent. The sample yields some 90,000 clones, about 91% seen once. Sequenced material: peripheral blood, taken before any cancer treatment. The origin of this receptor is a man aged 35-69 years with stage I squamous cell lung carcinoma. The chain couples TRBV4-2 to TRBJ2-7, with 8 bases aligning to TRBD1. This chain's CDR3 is CASSQPGQAAYEQYF. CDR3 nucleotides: TGTGCCAGCAGCCAACCGGGACAGGCGGCCTACGAGCAGTACTTC.